This T cell receptor (beta chain) was recovered during a study of blood T cell repertoires in COVID-19. Across the whole study: There were acute and convalescent COVID-19 samples, and they came from the United States, Italy and Spain. Sources were T cells, B-cell-depleted T cells, or PBMCs; the material itself was cDNA or gDNA.

Original processing notes: Reference gene primers were amplified, and this amplification served to estimate nucleated cell counts. Sequenced by immunoSEQ multiplex PCR; TCRdb stores in-frame clones only, minus some. The DNA was the basis for D and trimming; V, J and clone size are from that table. Of under 200,000 clones in the sample, approximately 87% were seen once. CDR1 and CDR2 (germline): SEHNR, FQNEAQ (reference sequence). This CDR3 has 15 amino acids. V gave up 1 base and J gave up 0 bases, with 9 bases separating them. The sequence was collected from a woman in her sixties or seventies with COVID-19, enrolled during active disease. This chain joins TRBV7-9 and TRBJ1-1; D gene ambiguous. Specimen: peripheral blood. CDR3 in DNA: TGTGCCAGCAGCTTAGGGAGCGTAATGAACACTGAAGCTTTCTTT. Encoded protein: CASSLGSVMNTEAFF.